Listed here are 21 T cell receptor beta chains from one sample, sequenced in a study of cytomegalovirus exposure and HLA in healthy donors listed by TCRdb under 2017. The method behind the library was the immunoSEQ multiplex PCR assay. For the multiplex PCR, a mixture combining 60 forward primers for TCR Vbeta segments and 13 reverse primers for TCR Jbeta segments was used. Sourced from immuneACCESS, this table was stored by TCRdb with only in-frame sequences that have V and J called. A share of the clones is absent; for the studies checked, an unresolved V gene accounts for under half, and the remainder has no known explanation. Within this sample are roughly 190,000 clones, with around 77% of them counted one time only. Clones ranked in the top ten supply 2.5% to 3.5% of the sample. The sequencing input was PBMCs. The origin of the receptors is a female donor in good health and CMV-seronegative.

The CDR3 here is CASSALGGIHSGNTIYF. DNA for the CDR3: TGTGCCAGCAGCGCACTGGGGGGGATCCACTCTGGAAACACCATATATTTT. The rearrangement links TRBV7-9 to TRBJ1-3, with TRBD1 as a possible D gene (5 bases). The CDR3 is 17 amino acids. Germline CDR1 and CDR2: SEHNR and FQNEAQ (reference sequence). The V end was cut by 5 bases, the J end by 0 bases, with 17 bases between.

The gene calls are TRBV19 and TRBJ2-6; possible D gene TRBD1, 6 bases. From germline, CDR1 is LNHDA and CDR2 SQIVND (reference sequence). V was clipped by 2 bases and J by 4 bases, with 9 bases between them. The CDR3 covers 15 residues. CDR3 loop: CASSIHRDGANVLTF. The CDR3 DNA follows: TGTGCCAGTAGTATACACAGGGACGGGGCCAACGTCCTGACTTTC. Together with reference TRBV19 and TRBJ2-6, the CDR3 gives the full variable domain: DGGITQSPKYLFRKEGQNVTLSCEQNLNHDAMYWYRQDPGQGLRLIYYSQIVNDFQKGDIAEGYSVSREKKESFPLTVTSAQKNPTAFYLCASSIHRDGANVLTFGAGSRLTVL.

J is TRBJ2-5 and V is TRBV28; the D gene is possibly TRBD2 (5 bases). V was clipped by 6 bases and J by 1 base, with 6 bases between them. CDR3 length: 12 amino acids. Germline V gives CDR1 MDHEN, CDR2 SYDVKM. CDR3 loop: CASRAVQETQYF. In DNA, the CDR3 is TGTGCCAGCAGAGCGGTCCAAGAGACCCAGTACTTC.

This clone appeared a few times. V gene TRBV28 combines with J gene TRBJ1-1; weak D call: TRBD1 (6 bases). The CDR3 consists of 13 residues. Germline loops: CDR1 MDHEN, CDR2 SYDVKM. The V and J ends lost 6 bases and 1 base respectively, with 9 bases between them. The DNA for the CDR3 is TGTGCCAGCAGATGGACAGAGAACACTGAAGCTTTCTTT. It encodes CASRWTENTEAFF.

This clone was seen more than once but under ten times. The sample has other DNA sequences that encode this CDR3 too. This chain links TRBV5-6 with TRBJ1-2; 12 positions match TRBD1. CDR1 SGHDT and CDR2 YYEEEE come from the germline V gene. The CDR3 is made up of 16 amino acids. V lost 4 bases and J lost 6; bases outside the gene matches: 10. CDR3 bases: TGTGCCAGCAGCCAAAGGGACAGGGGGCCGGCGGATGGCTACACCTTC. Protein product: CASSQRDRGPADGYTF.

The CDR3 spells CAWSVRSPWNQPQHF. Written as DNA, the CDR3 is TGTGCCTGGAGTGTACGGAGTCCTTGGAATCAGCCCCAGCATTTT. The rearrangement links TRBV30 to TRBJ1-5; the D is unclear. Germline CDR1 is GTSNPN and CDR2 is SVGIG (reference sequence). This CDR3 comprises 15 residues. Trimming left V 0 bases short and J 4 bases short, with 13 bases between.

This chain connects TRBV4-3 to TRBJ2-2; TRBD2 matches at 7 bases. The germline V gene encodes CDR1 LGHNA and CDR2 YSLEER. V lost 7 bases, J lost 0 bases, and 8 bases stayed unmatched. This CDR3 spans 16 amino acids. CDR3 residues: CASTGLTTSNTGELFF. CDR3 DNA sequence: TGCGCCAGCACGGGACTAACCACTTCGAACACCGGGGAGCTGTTTTTT.

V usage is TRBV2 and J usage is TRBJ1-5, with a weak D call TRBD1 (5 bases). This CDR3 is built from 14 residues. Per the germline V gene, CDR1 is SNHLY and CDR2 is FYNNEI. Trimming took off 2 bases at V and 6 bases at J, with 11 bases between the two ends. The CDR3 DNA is TGTGCCAGCAGTGAATGGGCAGGGATTCAGCCCCAGCATTTT. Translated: CASSEWAGIQPQHF.

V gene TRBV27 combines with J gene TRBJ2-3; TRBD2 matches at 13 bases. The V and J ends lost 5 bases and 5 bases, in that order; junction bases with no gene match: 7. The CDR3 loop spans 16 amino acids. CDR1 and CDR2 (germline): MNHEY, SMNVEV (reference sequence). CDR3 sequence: CASSPLAGGTGDTQYF. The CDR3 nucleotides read TGTGCCAGCAGTCCACTAGCGGGGGGGACGGGAGATACGCAGTATTTT.

CDR3 residues: CAWRPKGAGGNTGELFF. Written as DNA, the CDR3 is TGTGCCTGGAGACCCAAGGGGGCGGGAGGGAACACCGGGGAGCTGTTTTTT. The V gene is TRBV30, the J gene TRBJ2-2; possible D gene TRBD2, 8 bases. This CDR3 region has 17 residues. Trimming took 3 bases from V and 1 from J, leaving 18 bases between them. Germline CDR1 GTSNPN, CDR2 SVGIG (reference sequence). The complete variable domain, with remaining parts taken from reference TRBV30 and TRBJ2-2, reads SQTIHQWPATLVQPVGSPLSLECTVEGTSNPNLYWYRQAAGRGLQLLFYSVGIGQISSEVPQNLSASRPQDRQFILSSKKLLLSDSGFYLCAWRPKGAGGNTGELFFGEGSRLTVL.

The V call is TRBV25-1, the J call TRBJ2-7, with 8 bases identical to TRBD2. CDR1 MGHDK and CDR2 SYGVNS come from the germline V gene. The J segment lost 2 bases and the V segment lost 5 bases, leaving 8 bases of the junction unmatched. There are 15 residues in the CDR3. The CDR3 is CASSSWVAGPYEQYF. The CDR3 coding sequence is TGTGCCAGCAGTTCCTGGGTAGCGGGGCCCTACGAGCAGTACTTC.

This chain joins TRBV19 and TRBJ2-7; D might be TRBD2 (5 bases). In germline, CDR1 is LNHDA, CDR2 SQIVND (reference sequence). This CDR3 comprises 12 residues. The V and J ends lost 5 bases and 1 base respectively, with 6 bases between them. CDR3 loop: CASSRDSYEQYF. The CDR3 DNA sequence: TGTGCCAGTAGTCGGGATTCCTACGAGCAGTACTTC.

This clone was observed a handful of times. The CDR3 protein is CASSWGLAGGRGGELFF. In nucleotides, the CDR3 is TGTGCCAGCAGCTGGGGACTAGCGGGGGGCCGGGGAGGGGAGCTGTTTTTT. V is TRBV7-2 and J is TRBJ2-2; 15 bases line up with TRBD2. Unmatched junction bases numbered 8, after V lost 4 bases and J lost 8 bases. The CDR3 extends over 17 amino acids. Per the germline V gene, CDR1 is SGHTA and CDR2 is FQGNSA. The full variable domain, rest sourced from reference TRBV7-2 and TRBJ2-2, is GAGVSQSPSNKVTEKGKDVELRCDPISGHTALYWYRQSLGQGLEFLIYFQGNSAPDKSGLPSDRFSAERTGGSVSTLTIQRTQQEDSAVYLCASSWGLAGGRGGELFFGEGSRLTVL.

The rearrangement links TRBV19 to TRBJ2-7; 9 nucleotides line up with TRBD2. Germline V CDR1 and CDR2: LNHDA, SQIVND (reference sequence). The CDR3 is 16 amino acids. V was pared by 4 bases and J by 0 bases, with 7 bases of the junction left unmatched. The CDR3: CASSSGRAPSSYEQYF. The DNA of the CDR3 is TGTGCCAGTAGTAGCGGGAGGGCCCCCAGCTCCTACGAGCAGTACTTC. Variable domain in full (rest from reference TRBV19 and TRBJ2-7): DGGITQSPKYLFRKEGQNVTLSCEQNLNHDAMYWYRQDPGQGLRLIYYSQIVNDFQKGDIAEGYSVSREKKESFPLTVTSAQKNPTAFYLCASSSGRAPSSYEQYFGPGTRLTVT.

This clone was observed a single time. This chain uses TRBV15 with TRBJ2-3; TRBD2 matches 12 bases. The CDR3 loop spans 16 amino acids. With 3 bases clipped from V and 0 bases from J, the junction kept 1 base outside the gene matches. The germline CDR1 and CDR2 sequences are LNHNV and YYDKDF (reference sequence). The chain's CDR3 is CATSRTSGGSTDTQYF. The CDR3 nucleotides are TGTGCCACCAGCAGGACTAGCGGGGGTAGCACAGATACGCAGTATTTT.

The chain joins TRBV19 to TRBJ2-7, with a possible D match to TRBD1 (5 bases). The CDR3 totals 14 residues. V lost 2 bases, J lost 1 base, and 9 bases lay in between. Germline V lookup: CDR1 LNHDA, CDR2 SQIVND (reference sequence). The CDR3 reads CASSITRDSYEQYF. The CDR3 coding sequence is TGTGCCAGTAGTATAACCAGGGATTCCTACGAGCAGTACTTC.

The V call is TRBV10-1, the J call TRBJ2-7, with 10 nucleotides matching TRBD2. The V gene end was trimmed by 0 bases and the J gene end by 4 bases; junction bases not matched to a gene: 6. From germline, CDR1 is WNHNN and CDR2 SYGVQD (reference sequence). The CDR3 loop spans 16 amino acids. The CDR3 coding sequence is TGCGCCAGCAGTGAGTCCCTAGCGGGAGAAGGGTACGAGCAGTACTTC. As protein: CASSESLAGEGYEQYF.

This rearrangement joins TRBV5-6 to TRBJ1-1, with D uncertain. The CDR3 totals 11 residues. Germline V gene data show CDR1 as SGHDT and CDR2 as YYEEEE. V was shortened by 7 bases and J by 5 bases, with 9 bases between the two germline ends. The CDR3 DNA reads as TGTGCCAGCTCGCGGGGTACTGAAGCTTTCTTT. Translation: CASSRGTEAFF.

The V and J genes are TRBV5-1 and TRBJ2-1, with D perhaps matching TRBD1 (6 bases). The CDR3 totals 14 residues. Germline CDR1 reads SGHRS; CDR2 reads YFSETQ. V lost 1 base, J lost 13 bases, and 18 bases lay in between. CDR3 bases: TGCGCCAGCAGCTTGCCCGGGACACCGCCGATCCAGTTCTTC. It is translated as CASSLPGTPPIQFF.

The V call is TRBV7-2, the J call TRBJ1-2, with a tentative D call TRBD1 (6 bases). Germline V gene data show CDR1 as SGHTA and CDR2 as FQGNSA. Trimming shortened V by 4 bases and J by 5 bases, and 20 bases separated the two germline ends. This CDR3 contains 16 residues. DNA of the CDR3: TGTGCCAGCAGCTATGACCCCGCACAGGGTGGGTATGGCTACACCTTC. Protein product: CASSYDPAQGGYGYTF.

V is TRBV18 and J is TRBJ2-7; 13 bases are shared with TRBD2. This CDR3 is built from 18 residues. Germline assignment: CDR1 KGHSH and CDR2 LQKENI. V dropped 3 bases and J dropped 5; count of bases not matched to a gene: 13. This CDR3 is CASSPGLAGETPVHEQYF. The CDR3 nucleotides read TGTGCCAGCTCACCCGGACTAGCGGGGGAAACACCGGTCCACGAGCAGTACTTC.